This entry describes one T cell receptor beta chain. This clone was counted only a few times. The specificity of this receptor is unknown. Within one base of it there is no much larger clone, and no base qualities were kept. The record originates from a study of technical replicates of blood from several donors (dated by TCRdb to about 2017). Library preparation employed the immunoSEQ multiplex PCR assay. In its TCRdb copy, this immuneACCESS table keeps in-frame sequences only and misses some clones. Where compared with another copy, unresolved V genes explain less than half of these, and the others have no known cause. A total of approximately 73,000 clones appear in this sample, 92% of them only once. About 0.43% of the sample is taken by the ten largest. Specimen: T cells isolated from PBMCs. The TCR sequence derives from a human donor in good health.

The CDR3 reads CASRGGTPEQYF. The base sequence is TGTGCCAGCAGGGGGGGGACACCCGAGCAGTACTTC. The receptor chain draws on TRBV25-1 and TRBJ2-7; the D gene is possibly TRBD2, with 7 bases matching. From the germline V gene, CDR1 is MGHDK and CDR2 is SYGVNS. Taken from cysteine to phenylalanine, the CDR3 has 12 residues. The DNA shown is the 36-base CDR3, in frame from base 1. The junction carries 12 bases between V and J, which are trimmed by 6 bases and 6 bases respectively.